Listed below are T cell receptor beta chains from one sample, sequenced in a study of T cells after yellow fever vaccination. TCRdb reprocessed the 5' RACE reads with MiXCR, giving one entry per CDR3 protein. The sample lists 350,000 to 450,000 distinct CDR3 sequences, roughly 6.2% occurring once. Source: PBMCs, taken 5 days after the yellow fever booster vaccination. The receptors stem from a man under 40 who received the YFV17D yellow fever vaccine. The CDR3 runs from the conserved cysteine through the conserved F or W. A D gene is named only where the DNA matches it firmly. Size is stated for part of the rows, as once, few or many counts, or as a class when the clone is expanded.

size | J | D | V | CDR3 | DNA
few | TRBJ1-4 | . | TRBV7-2 | CASSLGGVNNEKLFF | TGTGCCAGCAGCTTAGGAGGGGTCAATAATGAAAAACTGTTTTTT
few | TRBJ1-1 | . | TRBV3-1 | CASSQEVTEAFF | TGTGCCAGCAGCCAAGAAGTCACTGAAGCTTTCTTT
few | TRBJ2-2 | . | TRBV7-2 | CASQVEGRGTGELFF | TGTGCGTCGCAGGTGGAGGGGCGAGGGACCGGGGAGCTGTTTTTT
few | TRBJ2-3 | TRBD1 | TRBV29-1 | CSSGTATDTQYF | TGCAGCTCCGGGACAGCCACAGATACGCAGTATTTT
many | TRBJ2-7 | TRBD1 | TRBV28 | CASSLYGQGRSYEQYF | TGTGCCAGCAGTTTATACGGACAGGGGAGGTCGTACGAGCAGTACTTC
few | TRBJ2-7 | TRBD2 | TRBV6-1 | CASRPGLAGVYEQYF | TGTGCCAGCAGACCCGGACTAGCGGGAGTATACGAGCAGTACTTC
. | TRBJ2-7 | . | TRBV7-2 | CASRISHTKHYEQYF | TGTGCCAGCAGAATCAGTCATACGAAGCACTACGAGCAGTACTTC
. | TRBJ1-3 | TRBD1 | TRBV6-1 | CVSSTGNPKSAGNTIYF | TGTGTCAGCTCGACAGGGAACCCAAAAAGCGCTGGAAACACCATATATTTT
. | TRBJ2-5 | . | TRBV20-1 | CSALLPLQQETQYF | TGCAGTGCTCTGTTGCCACTCCAACAAGAGACCCAGTACTTC
many | TRBJ2-5 | . | TRBV20-1 | CSASSGTGTQETQYF | TGCAGTGCGAGTAGCGGGACAGGGACCCAAGAGACCCAGTACTTC
. | TRBJ1-1 | . | TRBV20-1 | CSARDKGSGNTEAFF | TGCAGTGCTAGAGATAAGGGGTCGGGAAACACTGAAGCTTTCTTT
. | TRBJ2-1 | TRBD2 | TRBV7-2 | CASSLPAGGVGDNEQFF | TGTGCCAGCAGCTTACCAGCGGGAGGGGTCGGTGACAATGAGCAGTTCTTC
few | TRBJ1-5 | . | TRBV9 | CASSVGGLQPQHF | TGTGCCAGCAGCGTAGGAGGCCTCCAGCCCCAGCATTTT
. | TRBJ2-7 | TRBD1 | TRBV7-2 | CASSISPGQGLGEQYF | TGTGCCAGCAGCATCAGCCCGGGACAGGGGCTAGGCGAGCAGTACTTC
many | TRBJ2-7 | TRBD1 | TRBV30 | CAWNLDRIGYEQYF | TGTGCCTGGAACTTGGACAGGATAGGGTACGAGCAGTACTTC
. | TRBJ2-7 | . | TRBV6-2/TRBV6-3 | CASMRVLRAYEQYF | TGTGCCAGCATGCGAGTCCTCCGGGCCTACGAGCAGTACTTC
few | TRBJ2-3 | . | TRBV18 | CASSPSASTDTQYF | TGTGCCAGCTCACCATCCGCGAGCACAGATACGCAGTATTTT
few | TRBJ2-5 | . | TRBV4-1 | CASSTGMAETQYF | TGCGCCAGCAGCACAGGGATGGCAGAGACCCAGTACTTC
few | TRBJ1-5 | . | TRBV29-1 | CSVQEGMTSNQPQHF | TGCAGCGTTCAGGAGGGCATGACGAGCAATCAGCCCCAGCATTTT
. | TRBJ2-3 | . | TRBV5-6 | CASKRGKVDTQYF | TGTGCCAGCAAGAGGGGAAAGGTAGATACGCAGTATTTT
few | TRBJ2-7 | . | TRBV27 | CASSSSHEQYF | TGTGCCAGCAGTTCGTCCCACGAGCAGTACTTC
few | TRBJ1-1 | . | TRBV5-1 | CASSLGSGRGTEAFF | TGCGCCAGCAGCTTGGGGTCGGGAAGAGGTACTGAAGCTTTCTTT
. | TRBJ1-2 | . | TRBV12-3/TRBV12-4 | CASTPLVGYTF | TGTGCCAGCACCCCCCTGGTTGGGTACACCTTC
few | TRBJ2-3 | . | TRBV20-1 | CSATTGRGWLDTQYF | TGCAGTGCTACAACCGGCAGGGGTTGGCTTGATACGCAGTATTTT
. | TRBJ2-2 | . | TRBV2 | CASSEGTTNTGELFF | TGTGCCAGCAGTGAAGGGACTACGAACACCGGGGAGCTGTTTTTT
few | TRBJ2-1 | . | TRBV29-1 | CSGGLWDNEQFF | TGCAGCGGAGGGCTTTGGGACAATGAGCAGTTCTTC
many | TRBJ2-1 | TRBD2 | TRBV29-1 | CSVFSGSFYNEQFF | TGCAGCGTCTTTAGCGGGAGCTTCTACAATGAGCAGTTCTTC
many | TRBJ2-3 | . | TRBV20-1 | CSANFWGRGGADTQYF | TGCAGTGCTAATTTCTGGGGGAGGGGGGGTGCAGATACGCAGTATTTT